What follows describes a single TCR beta chain. This CDR3 has 15 residues. With 3 bases removed from V and 0 bases from J, the gap between germline ends came to 10 bases. The germline gives CDR1 SEHNR, CDR2 FQNEAQ (reference sequence). Generated by immunoSEQ multiplex PCR, the TCRdb table keeps only in-frame clones and is missing some. This table holds tens of thousands of clones, around 80% found once. The data derive from a study of blood T cell repertoires in COVID-19. Source material: peripheral blood. This chain uses TRBV7-9 with TRBJ2-3; no definite D call. The clonotype comes from a human donor in a cohort sampled during active COVID-19. As DNA, the CDR3 is TGTGCCAGCAGCTTCGTCCAGCGTAGCACAGATACGCAGTATTTT. Its translation: CASSFVQRSTDTQYF.